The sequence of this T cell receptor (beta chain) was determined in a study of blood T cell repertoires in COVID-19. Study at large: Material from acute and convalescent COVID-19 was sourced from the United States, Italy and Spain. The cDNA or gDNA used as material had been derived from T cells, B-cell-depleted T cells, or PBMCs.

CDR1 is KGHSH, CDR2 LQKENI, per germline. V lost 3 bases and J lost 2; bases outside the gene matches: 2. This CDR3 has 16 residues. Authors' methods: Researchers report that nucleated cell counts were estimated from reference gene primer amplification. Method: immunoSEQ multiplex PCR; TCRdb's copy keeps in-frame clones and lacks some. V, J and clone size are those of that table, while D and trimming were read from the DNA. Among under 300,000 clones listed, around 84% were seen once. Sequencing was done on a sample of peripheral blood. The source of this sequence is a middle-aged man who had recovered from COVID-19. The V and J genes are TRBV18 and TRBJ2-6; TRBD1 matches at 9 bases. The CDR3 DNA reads TGTGCCAGCTCACCGGGACAGGGCCCTGGGGCCAACGTCCTGACTTTC. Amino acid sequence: CASSPGQGPGANVLTF.